These 7 T cell receptor beta chains originate from one sample sequenced in a study of blood T cells in healthy people across ages. Primers used in a second PCR of roughly 6 to 12 cycles were a sample-barcoded 5' primer and a J-beta primer mix. Each CDR3 protein gets one entry after TCRdb re-called the 5' RACE reads with MiXCR. The sample holds about 510,000 distinct CDR3 sequences, about 27% seen once. This sample was shared with a second study, whose subject was T cells of mothers and their children.

Material: blood. Receptors were obtained from a boy aged 2 to 10 in good health.

The chain employs TRBV6-1 and TRBJ2-1; 9 nucleotides match TRBD2. This CDR3 has 17 amino acids. The germline V gene has CDR1 MNHNS and CDR2 SASEGT. The junction had 7 bases not matched to a gene; V was cut back by 2 bases and J by 2 bases. The CDR3 spells CASSETIRLAAYNEQFF. The CDR3 nucleotides are TGTGCCAGCAGTGAAACGATACGACTAGCGGCCTACAATGAGCAGTTCTTC.

This clonotype was detected only a few times. V is TRBV5-1 and J is TRBJ1-1; 7 bases map to TRBD1. The CDR3 has 16 amino acids. The V and J ends lost 3 bases and 0 bases, in that order; junction bases with no gene match: 8. Per germline, CDR1 SGHRS and CDR2 YFSETQ. DNA for the CDR3: TGCGCCAGCAGCTCGGAGGGGGCCAGGCTGAACACTGAAGCTTTCTTT. It translates to CASSSEGARLNTEAFF.

This chain connects TRBV12-3 or TRBV12-4 to TRBJ2-5, with D tentatively TRBD1 (5 bases). The CDR3 extends over 14 amino acids. The ends were cut back, 5 bases at V and 7 bases at J, with 17 bases in the middle. This CDR3 reads CASSPGQPYGTQYF. The CDR3 DNA reads as TGTGCCAGCAGTCCAGGACAACCCTACGGGACCCAGTACTTC.

This clonotype was observed a few times. The rearrangement joins TRBV7-6 to TRBJ1-1; weak D call: TRBD1 (5 bases). Germline assignment: CDR1 SGHVS and CDR2 FNYEAQ. V was cut by 0 bases and J by 5 bases, with 19 bases left in between. The CDR3 sequence is 17 residues long. The CDR3 reads CASSLAAELGVSTEAFF. The CDR3 nucleotides are TGTGCCAGCAGCTTAGCTGCGGAATTGGGGGTCAGTACTGAAGCTTTCTTT.

This clonotype came up a few times. The junction does not match germline at one end; this may be a read error. V gene TRBV7-9 combines with J gene TRBJ2-1, with D unclear. Germline values: CDR1 SEHNR, CDR2 FQNEAQ (reference sequence). CDR3 length: 12 residues. The CDR3, as DNA: TGTGCCGCTATGGGCTCCAACAATGAGCAGTTCTTC. This codes for CAAMGSNNEQFF.

This clonotype was recorded a few times. V and J are TRBV5-1 and TRBJ2-3; D gene uncertain. V lost 5 bases to trimming and J lost 4 bases, with 8 bases between them. The CDR3 is made up of 12 amino acids. The germline CDR1 and CDR2 sequences are SGHRS and YFSETQ. The chain's CDR3 is CASRDEADTQYF. The CDR3 DNA reads TGCGCCAGCAGGGACGAGGCAGATACGCAGTATTTT.

In its sample, this clonotype was seen a few times. At one of its ends the junction is not consistent with the germline gene, which may arise from a read error. This chain uses TRBV9 with TRBJ2-1; no clear D gene. CDR3 length: 16 amino acids. Germline V gene lookup returns CDR1 SGDLS and CDR2 YYNGEE. CDR3 nucleotide sequence: TGTGCCAGCAGCGTAGTTTCCGTCAGCTCCCACAATGAGCAGTTCTTC. Its translation: CASSVVSVSSHNEQFF.